A selection of T cell receptor beta chains follows, all from one sample in a study of shared clonotypes between healthy human individuals. Libraries were prepared by immunoSEQ multiplex PCR; TCRdb keeps only in-frame clonotypes and omits some of them. The table has roughly 650,000 clones, about 96% seen once. The sample consisted of naive CD8+ T cells sorted from blood. The receptors stem from a woman between 25 and 40 years old in good health. Each CDR3 is given without its conserved first and last residue. D genes are given only for firm matches. The size entry is marked missing in some rows and otherwise reads once, few, many or a size class.

v_call	clone_size	d_call	cdr3_aa
TRBV5-6	NA	NA	ASSLEYGTQTDTQY
TRBV27	NA	NA	ASSLAIHYEQY
TRBV4-1	once	NA	ASSQEDRRGYT
TRBV14	NA	TRBD1	ASSQAQGAYEQY
TRBV28	NA	NA	ASSFEGSVNEQY
TRBV5-4	NA	NA	ASSTSSEQY
TRBV27	NA	NA	ASSLLPNRPSEQY
TRBV27	NA	NA	ASSVGGESVDTQY
TRBV6-1	once	NA	ASSDLPIDREGYNEQF
TRBV4-1	NA	TRBD2	ASSQDGGGYEQY
TRBV18	NA	NA	ASSDGHPAGYEQY
TRBV15	NA	NA	ATSPTEQGYYGYT
TRBV2	NA	TRBD1	ASSAGGGNTIY
TRBV5-6	NA	TRBD1	ASSYGTAPYEQY